This T cell receptor (beta chain) was found in a study of blood T cells in healthy people across ages. Together with a sample-barcoded 5' primer, a J-beta primer mix was included in a second PCR lasting about 6 to 11 cycles. MiXCR, run by TCRdb on the 5' RACE reads, gives a single entry per CDR3 protein. In the table there are more than 900,000 distinct CDR3 sequences, about 27% of which are singletons. The CDR3 has 16 residues. Germline CDR1 reads MGHRA; CDR2 reads YSYEKL. The trim removed 2 bases at V and 8 bases at J, leaving 8 bases unmatched. Notes on the study in general: A greater number of naive CD4+ cells and higher diversity distinguished long-lived donors from aged donors.

This clonotype was observed a few times. What it recognizes is unknown. These data are also associated with another study on T cells of mothers and their children. That paper notes: The cDNA synthesis received all extracted RNA, at around 1.5 ug per 15 ul.

This sequence originates from a woman aged 40 to 50 in good health. V gene TRBV4-1 combines with J gene TRBJ1-6; 8 bases map to TRBD1. The sample taken for sequencing was blood. The CDR3, as DNA: TGCGCCAGCAGCCAACTCGGACAGGGCCTTCATTCACCCCTCCACTTT. It specifies CASSQLGQGLHSPLHF.